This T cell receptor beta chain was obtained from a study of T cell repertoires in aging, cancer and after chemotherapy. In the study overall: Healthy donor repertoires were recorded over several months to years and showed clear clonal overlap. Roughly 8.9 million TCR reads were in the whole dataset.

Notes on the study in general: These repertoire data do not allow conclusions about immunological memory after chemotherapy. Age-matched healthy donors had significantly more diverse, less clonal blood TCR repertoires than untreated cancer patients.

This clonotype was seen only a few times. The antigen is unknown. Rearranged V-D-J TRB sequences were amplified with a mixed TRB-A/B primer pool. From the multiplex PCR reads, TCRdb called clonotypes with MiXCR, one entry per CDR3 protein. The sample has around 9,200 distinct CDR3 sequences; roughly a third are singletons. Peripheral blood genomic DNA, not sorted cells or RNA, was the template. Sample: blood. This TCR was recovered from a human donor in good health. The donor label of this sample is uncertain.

This chain's CDR3 is CASSGTGTGDEQYF. CDR3 nucleotides: TGTGCCAGCAGCGGGACCGGGACAGGGGACGAGCAGTACTTC. The chain joins TRBV5-5 to TRBJ2-7; 10 bases map to TRBD1. The V segment lost 4 bases and the J segment 5 bases; nucleotides outside the gene matches: 6. Germline V CDR1 and CDR2: SGHKS, YYEKEE (reference sequence). The CDR3 is 14 residues long.